These 4 T cell receptor beta chains originate from one sample sequenced in a study of spatial heterogeneity in lung cancer (dated by TCRdb to between 2018 and 2020). Paper-wide results and their limitations: A correlation was observed between the number of expanded intratumoral alpha and beta TCRs and the tumor nonsynonymous mutation count.

No antigen is known for these receptors. The library came from 5' RACE. TCRdb shows the sequencer as NextSeq 500. Through fastp at Q25 and MiXCR, TCRdb rebuilt clones from the public reads, retaining in-frame beta chains. Rows are unified per CDR3 protein, each entry keeping the most common DNA and genes. This sample is represented by under 15,000 distinct CDR3 sequences; 4.5% to 6.5% of them were singletons. In total, the top ten clones hold 36% of the sample. The time point label corresponds to: sample taken at primary tumor resection. The specimen comprised lung tumor tissue, sampled at surgery. The receptor set was obtained from a male donor with early-stage non-small cell lung cancer.

This chain connects TRBV30 to TRBJ2-2, with no clear D. V shed 7 bases and J shed 3 bases, with 21 bases lying between them. The germline gives CDR1 GTSNPN, CDR2 SVGIG (reference sequence). The CDR3 is 16 amino acids. The CDR3 nucleotides read TGTGCCTTAGACCGGCCCCCTACCTCGGACACCGGGGAGCTGTTTTTT. Translation: CALDRPPTSDTGELFF.

This clonotype occurred many times. V and J are TRBV29-1 and TRBJ2-5, with TRBD2 matching over 10 bases. V trimming: 6 bases; J trimming: 4 bases; junction bases outside the gene matches: 20. The CDR3 is 18 residues long. The germline CDR1 and CDR2 sequences are SQVTM and ANQGSEA. The CDR3 nucleotides read TGCAGCGTCGATGGACTAGCGGAGACCCTTGGATTGGTAGAGACCCAGTACTTC. It codes for CSVDGLAETLGLVETQYF.

This clonotype was counted many times. This chain uses TRBV4-3 with TRBJ2-7; possibly TRBD2 for D (6 bases). The V end was cut by 0 bases, the J end by 7 bases, with 7 bases between. Germline values: CDR1 LGHNA, CDR2 YSLEER. The CDR3 sequence is 12 residues long. The CDR3 loop is CASSQDGGEQYF. CDR3 nucleotides: TGCGCCAGCAGCCAAGATGGAGGGGAGCAGTACTTC.

This clonotype has ten or more counts. The rearrangement links TRBV6-5 to TRBJ2-7; 8 bases match TRBD1. The CDR3 covers 14 residues. Germline V gene lookup returns CDR1 MNHEY and CDR2 SVGAGI. The junction had 4 bases not matched to a gene; V was cut back by 5 bases and J by 1 base. CDR3 coding DNA: TGTGCCAGCAGTGGACAGGGCTTTTCCTACGAGCAGTACTTC. This translates into CASSGQGFSYEQYF.